The 12 T cell receptor beta chains below all came from one sample that was sequenced in a study of T cell changes during pregnancy in multiple sclerosis. Method: immunoSEQ multiplex PCR; TCRdb's copy keeps in-frame clones and lacks some. The table has 40,000 to 55,000 clones, about 93% seen once; the top ten hold around 0.64%. The sample in question was CD4+ T cells from peripheral blood mononuclear cells, obtained before pregnancy. Receptors were obtained from a female donor with multiple sclerosis, enrolled in a pregnancy study.

The rearrangement links TRBV28 to TRBJ2-3, with D perhaps TRBD1 (5 bases). The CDR3 consists of 15 residues. CDR1 MDHEN and CDR2 SYDVKM come from the germline V gene. V lost 4 bases and J 8 bases, leaving 19 bases between the germline ends. DNA of the CDR3: TGTGCCAGCAGTTATAGGGCAGGATGGCAGGGTACGCAGTATTTT. Protein: CASSYRAGWQGTQYF.

The chain has TRBV19 and TRBJ2-1, with 13 bases aligning to TRBD2. The trim removed 4 bases at V and 8 bases at J, leaving 14 bases unmatched. Germline CDR1 LNHDA, CDR2 SQIVND (reference sequence). This CDR3 contains 18 residues. CDR3 region: CASSRDAPLAGGQYEQFF. The CDR3 nucleotides read TGTGCCAGTAGTAGAGACGCCCCACTAGCGGGGGGGCAATATGAGCAGTTCTTC.

V is TRBV7-2 and J is TRBJ2-2; TRBD2 matches at 10 bases. Trimming cost V 5 bases and J 2 bases; bases outside gene matches: 11. Germline assignment: CDR1 SGHTA and CDR2 FQGNSA. The CDR3 is made up of 18 amino acids. Written as DNA, the CDR3 is TGTGCCAGCAGCCGCATAGCCACTAGCGGGGCCAACACCGGGGAGCTGTTTTTT. As protein: CASSRIATSGANTGELFF.

The chain uses TRBV19 and TRBJ2-5, with 8 bases aligning to TRBD2. V was pared by 6 bases and J by 2 bases, with 5 bases of the junction left unmatched. This CDR3 region has 14 residues. Germline-derived CDR1 and CDR2 are LNHDA and SQIVND (reference sequence). As DNA, the CDR3 is TGTGCCAGTAGGGGGCGGGGGGCTCAAGAGACCCAGTACTTC. Its translation: CASRGRGAQETQYF. The entire variable domain, with the rest obtained from reference TRBV19 and TRBJ2-5, is as follows: DGGITQSPKYLFRKEGQNVTLSCEQNLNHDAMYWYRQDPGQGLRLIYYSQIVNDFQKGDIAEGYSVSREKKESFPLTVTSAQKNPTAFYLCASRGRGAQETQYFGPGTRLLVL.

The chain couples TRBV28 to TRBJ2-1, with 12 bases identical to TRBD1. J gave up 9 bases and V 2 bases, and 5 bases lay outside the gene matches. CDR3 size: 15 residues. CDR1 is MDHEN and CDR2 is SYDVKM in the germline V gene. Here the CDR3 reads CASSLAGTGGGEQFF. CDR3 nucleotide sequence: TGTGCCAGCAGTTTAGCCGGGACAGGGGGCGGTGAGCAGTTCTTC. Supplemented by reference TRBV28 and TRBJ2-1, the full variable domain reads DVKVTQSSRYLVKRTGEKVFLECVQDMDHENMFWYRQDPGLGLRLIYFSYDVKMKEKGDIPEGYSVSREKKERFSLILESASTNQTSMYLCASSLAGTGGGEQFFGPGTRLTVL.

The chain couples TRBV30 to TRBJ1-5; the match to TRBD1 covers 7 bases. Germline CDR1 is GTSNPN and CDR2 is SVGIG (reference sequence). This CDR3 spans 13 amino acids. V shed 5 bases and J 3 bases; nucleotides not matched to a gene: 4. In DNA, the CDR3 is TGTGCCTGGGCGACAGGGAACAATCAGCCCCAGCATTTT. The encoded protein is CAWATGNNQPQHF. Variable domain in full (rest from reference TRBV30 and TRBJ1-5): SQTIHQWPATLVQPVGSPLSLECTVEGTSNPNLYWYRQAAGRGLQLLFYSVGIGQISSEVPQNLSASRPQDRQFILSSKKLLLSDSGFYLCAWATGNNQPQHFGDGTRLSIL.

The chain has TRBV18 and TRBJ2-7; 7 bases are shared with TRBD2. The CDR3 contains 14 residues. J gave up 0 bases and V 6 bases, and 5 bases lay outside the gene matches. Germline CDR1 and CDR2: KGHSH and LQKENI. This CDR3 reads CASSHGRRSYEQYF. CDR3 nucleotides: TGTGCCAGCTCTCACGGGAGGCGCTCCTACGAGCAGTACTTC.

The genes are TRBV10-3 and TRBJ2-1; 7 positions match TRBD2. Looked up from germline, CDR1 is ENHRY and CDR2 is SYGVKD. This CDR3 comprises 14 residues. The trim removed 8 bases at V and 0 bases at J, leaving 4 bases unmatched. The CDR3 DNA reads TGTGCCATCTCGCGGGGGAGCTCCTACAATGAGCAGTTCTTC. The encoded protein is CAISRGSSYNEQFF.

The chain links TRBV6-5 to TRBJ2-5, with TRBD1 matching over 9 bases. The CDR3 length is 13 residues. Germline trimming cut 5 bases from V and 7 bases from J; bases unmatched to any gene: 5. Germline V CDR1 and CDR2: MNHEY, SVGAGI. In DNA form, the CDR3 reads TGTGCCAGCAGTCAGGGACAGGGAGGGACCCAGTACTTC. Translation gives CASSQGQGGTQYF.

The rearrangement links TRBV11-2 to TRBJ1-2; D is uncertain. CDR3 length: 15 amino acids. Trimming left V 2 bases short and J 8 bases short, with 18 bases between. CDR1 is SGHAT, CDR2 FQNNGV, per germline. CDR3 bases: TGTGCCAGCAGCTTACCGCCCCCCATCTTGAGCGGCTACACCTTC. Encoded protein: CASSLPPPILSGYTF.

This chain uses TRBV6-5 with TRBJ2-7; D is possibly TRBD1 (6 bases). CDR1 and CDR2 from the germline V gene are MNHEY and SVGAGI. There are 14 residues in the CDR3. Trimming left V 6 bases short and J 2 bases short, with 14 bases between. CDR3 DNA sequence: TGTGCCAGCAGGGAGACAGGCCAACCCTACGAGCAGTACTTC. Its protein product is CASRETGQPYEQYF.

The CDR3 bases are TGTGCCAGCAGTCTACAGGGGCCAGACAGTAATTCACCCCTCCACTTT. It is translated as CASSLQGPDSNSPLHF. The genes are TRBV2 and TRBJ1-6, with 7 bases aligning to TRBD1. Trimming cost V 5 bases and J 6 bases; bases outside gene matches: 10. Germline lookup yields CDR1 SNHLY and CDR2 FYNNEI. This CDR3 is built from 16 residues.